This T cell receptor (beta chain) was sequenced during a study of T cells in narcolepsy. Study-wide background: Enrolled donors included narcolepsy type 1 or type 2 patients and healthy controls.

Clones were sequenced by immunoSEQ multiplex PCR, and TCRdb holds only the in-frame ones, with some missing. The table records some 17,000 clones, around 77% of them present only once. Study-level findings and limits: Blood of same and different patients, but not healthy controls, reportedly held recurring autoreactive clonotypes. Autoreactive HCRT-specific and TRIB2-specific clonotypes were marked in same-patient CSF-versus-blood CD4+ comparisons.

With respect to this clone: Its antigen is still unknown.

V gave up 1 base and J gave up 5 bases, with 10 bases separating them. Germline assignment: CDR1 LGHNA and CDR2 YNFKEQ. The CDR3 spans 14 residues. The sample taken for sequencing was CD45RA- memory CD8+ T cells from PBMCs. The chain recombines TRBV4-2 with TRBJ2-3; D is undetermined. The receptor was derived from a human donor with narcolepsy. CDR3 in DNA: TGTGCCAGCAGCCAAGTCCGGCAGGTAGATACGCAGTATTTT. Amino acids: CASSQVRQVDTQYF.